The source of this T cell receptor beta chain is a study of blood T cell repertoires in COVID-19. The V gene's germline CDR1 is MRHNA and CDR2 SNTAGT. Trimming pared 7 bases from V and 3 bases from J, leaving 13 bases between. CDR3 size: 14 residues. Data came from immunoSEQ multiplex PCR; TCRdb stores just in-frame clones and leaves some out. The sample yields roughly 60,000 clones, approximately 80% seen once. This clone is a singleton in its sample. This sequence joins TRBV6-4 and TRBJ1-5; D is ambiguous. This clonotype was sampled from a man at least 80 years old with acute or convalescent COVID-19. Input material: peripheral blood. CDR3 protein: CASTIRQVNQPQHF. In DNA form, the CDR3 reads TGTGCCAGCACTATCCGGCAGGTCAATCAGCCCCAGCATTTT.